This entry describes one TCR beta chain. Its antigen is not known. This entry comes from a study of cytomegalovirus exposure and HLA in healthy donors. About the research overall: The Caucasian-associated ancestry cluster held over 80% of roughly 400 genotyped donors. Study-wide results and caveats: Investigators reported approximately 150 TCR beta chains as tied to cytomegalovirus.

Primers: 60 Vbeta forward and 13 Jbeta reverse. Profiled with immunoSEQ multiplex PCR; TCRdb holds only in-frame clones, not every one. In total, the table holds approximately 200,000 clones. The junction had 4 bases not matched to a gene; V was cut back by 1 base and J by 4 bases. The CDR3 is 14 amino acids. Germline-derived CDR1 and CDR2 are SNHLY and FYNNEI. The sequence was obtained from a boy between 10 and 17 years old in good health and CMV-seronegative. Sequenced material: PBMCs. The chain carries TRBV2 and TRBJ2-7; 7 nucleotides align to TRBD1. The CDR3 coding sequence is TGTGCCAGCAGTGAAGGACAGGGTTGGTACGAGCAGTACTTC. As protein: CASSEGQGWYEQYF.